This T cell receptor beta chain is from a study of control samples from healthy donors and cancer patients. Sequencing was performed with immunoSEQ multiplex PCR; in TCRdb, only in-frame clones are kept and a portion is missing. Of some 130,000 clones listed, 92% are singletons. There are 14 residues in the CDR3. Looked up from germline, CDR1 is MNHEY and CDR2 is SMNVEV (reference sequence). J was trimmed by 4 bases and V by 6 bases; bases with no gene match: 7. This clonotype was sampled from a woman between 50 and 59 years old in good health. The sample was blood. The genes are TRBV27 and TRBJ1-1, with 8 positions matching TRBD1. The chain's CDR3 is CASSFDRGGTEAFF. CDR3 sequence (DNA): TGTGCCAGCAGCTTCGACAGGGGCGGCACTGAAGCTTTCTTT.